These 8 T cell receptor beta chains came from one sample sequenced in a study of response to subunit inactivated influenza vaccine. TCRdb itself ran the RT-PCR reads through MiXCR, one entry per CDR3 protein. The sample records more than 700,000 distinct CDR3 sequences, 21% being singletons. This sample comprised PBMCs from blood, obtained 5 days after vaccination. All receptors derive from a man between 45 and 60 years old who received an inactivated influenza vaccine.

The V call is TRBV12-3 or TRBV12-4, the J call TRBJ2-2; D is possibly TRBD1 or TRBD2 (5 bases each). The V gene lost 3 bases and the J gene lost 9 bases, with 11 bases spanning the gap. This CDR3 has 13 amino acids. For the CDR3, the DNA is TGTGCCAGCAGTTTTGGGGGTTTTTGGGAGCTGTTTTTT. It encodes CASSFGGFWELFF.

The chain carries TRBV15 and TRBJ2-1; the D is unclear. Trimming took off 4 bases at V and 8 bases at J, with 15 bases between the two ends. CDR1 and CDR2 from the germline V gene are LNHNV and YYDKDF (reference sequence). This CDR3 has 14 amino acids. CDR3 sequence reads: CATSIEPRRHEQFF. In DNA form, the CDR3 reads TGTGCCACCAGCATCGAACCCCGTAGGCATGAGCAGTTCTTC. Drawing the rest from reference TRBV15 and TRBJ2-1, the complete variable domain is DAMVIQNPRYQVTQFGKPVTLSCSQTLNHNVMYWYQQKSSQAPKLLFHYYDKDFNNEADTPDNFQSRRPNTSFCFLDIRSPGLGDTAMYLCATSIEPRRHEQFFGPGTRLTVL.

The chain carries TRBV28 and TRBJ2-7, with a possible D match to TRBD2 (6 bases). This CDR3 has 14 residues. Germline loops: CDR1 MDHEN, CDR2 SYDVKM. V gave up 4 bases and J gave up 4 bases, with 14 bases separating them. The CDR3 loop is CASSSGAGSYEQYF. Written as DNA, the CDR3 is TGTGCCAGCAGTTCCGGCGCGGGGTCATACGAGCAGTACTTC.

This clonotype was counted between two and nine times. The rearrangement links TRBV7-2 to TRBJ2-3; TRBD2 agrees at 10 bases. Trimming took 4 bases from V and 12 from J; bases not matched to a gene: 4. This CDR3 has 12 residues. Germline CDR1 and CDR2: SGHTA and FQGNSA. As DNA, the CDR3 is TGTGCCAGCAGCTCTAGCGGGAGTTATCAGTATTTT. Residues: CASSSSGSYQYF.

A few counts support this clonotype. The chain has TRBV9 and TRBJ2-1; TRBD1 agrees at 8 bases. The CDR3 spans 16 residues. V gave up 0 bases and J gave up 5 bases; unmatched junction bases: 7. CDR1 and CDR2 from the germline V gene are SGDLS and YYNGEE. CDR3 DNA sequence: TGTGCCAGCAGCGTAGCTCCCAGGGGGCTCGACAATGAGCAGTTCTTC. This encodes CASSVAPRGLDNEQFF.

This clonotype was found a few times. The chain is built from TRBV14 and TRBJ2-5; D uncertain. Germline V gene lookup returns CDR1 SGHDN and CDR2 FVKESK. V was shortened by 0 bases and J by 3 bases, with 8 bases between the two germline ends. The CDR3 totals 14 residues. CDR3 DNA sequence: TGTGCCAGCAGCCAAGATTGGGCAGAAGAGACCCAGTACTTC. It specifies CASSQDWAEETQYF.

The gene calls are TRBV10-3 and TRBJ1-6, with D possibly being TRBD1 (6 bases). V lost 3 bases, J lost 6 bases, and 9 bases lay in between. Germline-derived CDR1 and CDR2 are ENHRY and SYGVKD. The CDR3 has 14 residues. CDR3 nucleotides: TGTGCCATCAGTGACGGCAGGGGTAATTCACCCCTCCACTTT. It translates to CAISDGRGNSPLHF.

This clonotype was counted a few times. This chain's CDR3 is CSVERGARETQYF. The CDR3 DNA sequence: TGCAGCGTAGAAAGGGGGGCGCGGGAGACCCAGTACTTC. The chain links TRBV29-1 to TRBJ2-5, with D possibly being TRBD1 or TRBD2 (6 bases each). The germline V gene has CDR1 SQVTM and CDR2 ANQGSEA. V was pared by 6 bases and J by 5 bases, with 16 bases between. The CDR3 extends over 13 amino acids.